This T cell receptor beta chain is drawn from a study of OX40 agonist ivuxolimab in advanced cancers. This CDR3 has 15 residues. The V gene lost 5 bases and the J gene lost 3 bases, with 14 bases spanning the gap. Per the germline V gene, CDR1 is SGHTA and CDR2 is FQGNSA. This clone was seen more than once but under ten times. Assay: immunoSEQ multiplex PCR; the TCRdb copy retains only in-frame clones and omits some. The profile shows 50,000 to 70,000 clones, approximately 87% of them singletons. The V call is TRBV7-2, the J call TRBJ1-3, with D maybe TRBD1 (5 bases). This receptor was identified in an adult with an advanced solid tumor such as melanoma, head and neck, liver or kidney cancer. The sequencing used CD4+ or CD8+ T cells sorted from blood, collected in a trial of the OX40 agonist ivuxolimab. CDR3 bases: TGTGCCAGCAGCCTCCTGGGGGGAGTTGGAAACACCATATATTTT. Translation gives CASSLLGGVGNTIYF.